This entry describes one T cell receptor beta chain. This record comes from a study of shared clonotypes between healthy human individuals. Splitting the CD4+ cells yielded a CD45RA+ naive subset and a CD45RA-negative memory subset. Trimming shortened V by 0 bases and J by 7 bases, and 6 bases separated the two germline ends. This CDR3 region has 12 residues. Looked up from germline, CDR1 is MDHEN and CDR2 is SYDVKM. Genomic DNA of every subset was divided equally among multiple immunoSEQ plates. The assay was immunoSEQ multiplex PCR, and TCRdb's table has in-frame clones only and misses some. This sample has around 2.5 million clones, with 90% to 95% found just once.

The receptor was isolated from a man younger than 35 in good health. Some clones in this sample may be carry-over from other donors' samples. Sequenced sample: naive CD4+ T cells from PBMCs. Subset specified: CD45RA+ positively selected. The J gene is TRBJ2-5, the V gene TRBV28; D is uncertain. CDR3: CASSLWAGTQYF. In nucleotides, the CDR3 is TGTGCCAGCAGTTTATGGGCAGGGACCCAGTACTTC.